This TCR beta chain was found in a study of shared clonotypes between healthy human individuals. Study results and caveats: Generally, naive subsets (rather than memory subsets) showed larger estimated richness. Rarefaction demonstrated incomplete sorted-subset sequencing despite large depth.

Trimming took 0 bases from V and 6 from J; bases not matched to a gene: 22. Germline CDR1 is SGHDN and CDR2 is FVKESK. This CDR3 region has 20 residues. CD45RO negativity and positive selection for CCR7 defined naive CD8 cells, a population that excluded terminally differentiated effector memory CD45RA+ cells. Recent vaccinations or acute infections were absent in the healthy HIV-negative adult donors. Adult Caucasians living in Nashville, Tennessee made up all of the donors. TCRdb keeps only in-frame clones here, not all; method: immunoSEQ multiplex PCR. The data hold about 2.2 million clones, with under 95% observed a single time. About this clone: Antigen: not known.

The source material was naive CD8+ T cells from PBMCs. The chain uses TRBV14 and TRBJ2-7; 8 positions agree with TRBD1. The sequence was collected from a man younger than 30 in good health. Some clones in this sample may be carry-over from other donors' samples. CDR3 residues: CASSQDHTPGQVLSRREQYF. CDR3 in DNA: TGTGCCAGCAGCCAAGACCACACGCCGGGACAGGTTCTCTCTAGGCGCGAGCAGTACTTC. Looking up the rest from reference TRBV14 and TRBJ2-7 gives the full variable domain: EAGVTQFPSHSVIEKGQTVTLRCDPISGHDNLYWYRRVMGKEIKFLLHFVKESKQDESGMPNNRFLAERTGGTYSTLKVQPAELEDSGVYFCASSQDHTPGQVLSRREQYFGPGTRLTVT.